This T cell receptor (beta chain) stems from a study of CD8 T cells in ankylosing spondylitis. Remarks on this clonotype: Its target is unknown.

TCRdb passed the 5' RACE reads through MiXCR, listing each CDR3 protein once. The sample contains about 450,000 distinct CDR3 sequences, 26% of which appear only once. This CDR3 contains 12 residues. V lost 2 bases, J lost 7 bases, and 5 bases lay in between. Germline lookup yields CDR1 SNHLY and CDR2 FYNNEI. The study, taken as a whole, reports: Ankylosing spondylitis blood seemed to carry a telltale TCR beta motif made of under ten highly homologous variants.

This chain connects TRBV2 to TRBJ2-2; D gene unclear. The sample consisted of blood, either unsorted or a sorted T cell fraction (not recorded which). This TCR was recovered from a male donor with ankylosing spondylitis. The CDR3: CASSEPHGELFF. Written as DNA, the CDR3 is TGTGCCAGCAGTGAACCTCACGGGGAGCTGTTTTTT.